This TCR beta chain was captured in a study of CD8 T cells in ankylosing spondylitis. Regarding the study as a whole: What seemed typical of ankylosing spondylitis blood was a TCR beta motif built from fewer than ten highly homologous variants.

With V trimmed by 4 bases and J by 4 bases, 14 bases remained unmatched. CDR3 length: 18 residues. Germline V gene sequence: CDR1 SGHRS, CDR2 YFSETQ. This clonotype has only a few counts. Its antigen remains unknown. Library preparation for TCR beta used quantitative 5'-RACE with molecular barcodes. A single record per CDR3 protein comes from TCRdb applying MiXCR to the 5' RACE reads. The sample has about 96,000 distinct CDR3 sequences, around 26% seen once. This TCR was recovered from a male donor with ankylosing spondylitis or in good health (not recorded which). Specimen: blood, either unsorted or a sorted T cell fraction (not recorded which). The chain employs TRBV5-1 and TRBJ2-1; 10 bases are a match to TRBD2. The CDR3 coding sequence is TGCGCCAGCAGCCTGAAACGCAACCTAGCGGGAGAGTACAATGAGCAGTTCTTC. Translated: CASSLKRNLAGEYNEQFF. The full variable domain, with the rest looked up from reference TRBV5-1 and TRBJ2-1, is KAGVTQTPRYLIKTRGQQVTLSCSPISGHRSVSWYQQTPGQGLQFLFEYFSETQRNKGNFPGRFSGRQFSNSRSEMNVSTLELGDSALYLCASSLKRNLAGEYNEQFFGPGTRLTVL.